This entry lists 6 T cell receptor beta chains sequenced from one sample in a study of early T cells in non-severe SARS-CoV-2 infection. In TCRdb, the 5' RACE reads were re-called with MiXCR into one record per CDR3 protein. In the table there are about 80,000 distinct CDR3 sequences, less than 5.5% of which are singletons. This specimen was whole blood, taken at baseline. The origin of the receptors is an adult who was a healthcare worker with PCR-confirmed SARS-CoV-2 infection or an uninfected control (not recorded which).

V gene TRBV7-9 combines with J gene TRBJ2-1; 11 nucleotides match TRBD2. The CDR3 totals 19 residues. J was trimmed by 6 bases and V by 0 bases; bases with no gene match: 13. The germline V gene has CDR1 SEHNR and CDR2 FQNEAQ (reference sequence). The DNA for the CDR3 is TGTGCCAGCAGCTTAGCGCCGGGACTAGCGGCTTTCAACCCCAATGAGCAGTTCTTC. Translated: CASSLAPGLAAFNPNEQFF.

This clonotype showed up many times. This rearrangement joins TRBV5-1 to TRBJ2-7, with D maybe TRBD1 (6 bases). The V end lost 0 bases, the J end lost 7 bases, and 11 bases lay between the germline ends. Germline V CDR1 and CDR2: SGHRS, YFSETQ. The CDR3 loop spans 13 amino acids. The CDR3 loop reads CASSLAGAQEQYF. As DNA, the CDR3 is TGCGCCAGCAGCTTGGCAGGGGCGCAAGAGCAGTACTTC.

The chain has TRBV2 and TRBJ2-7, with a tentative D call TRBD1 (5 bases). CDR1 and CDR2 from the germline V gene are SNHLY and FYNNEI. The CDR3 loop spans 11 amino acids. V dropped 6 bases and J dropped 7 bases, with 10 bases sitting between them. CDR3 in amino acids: CASRETDEQYF. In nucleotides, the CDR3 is TGTGCCAGCAGGGAGACAGATGAGCAGTACTTC.

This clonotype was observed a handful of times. CDR3 amino acids: CASSEALTLSGYEQYF. CDR3 DNA: TGTGCCAGCAGTGAAGCGCTAACGCTTTCGGGGTACGAGCAGTACTTC. The chain joins TRBV2 to TRBJ2-7; D may be TRBD2 (5 bases). Trimming removed 0 bases from V and 4 bases from J, with 16 bases in between. CDR1 SNHLY and CDR2 FYNNEI come from the germline V gene. This CDR3 is built from 16 residues.

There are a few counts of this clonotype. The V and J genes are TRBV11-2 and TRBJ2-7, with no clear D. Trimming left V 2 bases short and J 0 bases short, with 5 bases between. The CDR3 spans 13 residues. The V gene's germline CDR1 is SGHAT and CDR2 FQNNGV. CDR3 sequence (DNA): TGTGCCAGCAGCTTAACGGACTCCTACGAGCAGTACTTC. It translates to CASSLTDSYEQYF.

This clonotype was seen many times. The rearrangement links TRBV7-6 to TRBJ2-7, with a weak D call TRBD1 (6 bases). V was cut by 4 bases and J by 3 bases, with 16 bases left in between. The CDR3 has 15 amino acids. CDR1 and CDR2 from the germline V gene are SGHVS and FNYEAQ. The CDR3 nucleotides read TGTGCCAGCAGCTCCCACCGGGACACGATCTACGAGCAGTACTTC. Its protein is CASSSHRDTIYEQYF.